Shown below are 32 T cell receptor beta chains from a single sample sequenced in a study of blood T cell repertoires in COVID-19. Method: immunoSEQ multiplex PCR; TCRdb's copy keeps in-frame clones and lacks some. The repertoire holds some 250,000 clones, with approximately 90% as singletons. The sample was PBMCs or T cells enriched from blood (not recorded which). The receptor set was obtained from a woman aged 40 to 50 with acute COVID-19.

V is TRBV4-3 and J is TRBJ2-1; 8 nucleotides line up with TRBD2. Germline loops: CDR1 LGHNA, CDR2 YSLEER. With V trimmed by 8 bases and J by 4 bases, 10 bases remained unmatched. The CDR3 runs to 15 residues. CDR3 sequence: CASGLWGGRYNEQFF. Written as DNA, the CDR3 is TGCGCCAGCGGGCTCTGGGGCGGGAGGTACAATGAGCAGTTCTTC.

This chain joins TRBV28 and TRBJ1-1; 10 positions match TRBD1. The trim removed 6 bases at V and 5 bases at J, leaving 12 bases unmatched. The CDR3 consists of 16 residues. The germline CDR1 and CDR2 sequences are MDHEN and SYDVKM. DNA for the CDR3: TGTGCCAGCAGACTTCTACCGGGACAGGGGAGGACTGAAGCTTTCTTT. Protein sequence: CASRLLPGQGRTEAFF.

The CDR3 reads CASSPQNSGNTIYF. CDR3 nucleotides: TGTGCCAGCTCACCTCAGAATTCTGGAAACACCATATATTTT. The V call is TRBV18, the J call TRBJ1-3; D ambiguous. From germline, CDR1 is KGHSH and CDR2 LQKENI. V was pared by 3 bases and J by 1 base, with 7 bases between. CDR3 size: 14 residues. Complete variable domain (other parts from reference TRBV18 and TRBJ1-3): NAGVMQNPRHLVRRRGQEARLRCSPMKGHSHVYWYRQLPEEGLKFMVYLQKENIIDESGMPKERFSAEFPKEGPSILRIQQVVRGDSAAYFCASSPQNSGNTIYFGEGSWLTVV.

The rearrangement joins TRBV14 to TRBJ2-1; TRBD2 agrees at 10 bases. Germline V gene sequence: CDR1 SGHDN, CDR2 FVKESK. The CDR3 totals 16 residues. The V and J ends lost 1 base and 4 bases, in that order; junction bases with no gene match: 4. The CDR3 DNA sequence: TGTGCCAGCAGCCAAGGTAGCGGGAGGATGTACAATGAGCAGTTCTTC. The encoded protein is CASSQGSGRMYNEQFF.

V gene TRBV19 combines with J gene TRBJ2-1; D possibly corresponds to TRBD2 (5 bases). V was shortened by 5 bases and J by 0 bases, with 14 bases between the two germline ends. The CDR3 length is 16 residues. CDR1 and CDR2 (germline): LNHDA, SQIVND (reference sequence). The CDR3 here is CASSSWGESSYNEQFF. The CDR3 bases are TGTGCCAGTAGTTCCTGGGGAGAGAGCTCCTACAATGAGCAGTTCTTC.

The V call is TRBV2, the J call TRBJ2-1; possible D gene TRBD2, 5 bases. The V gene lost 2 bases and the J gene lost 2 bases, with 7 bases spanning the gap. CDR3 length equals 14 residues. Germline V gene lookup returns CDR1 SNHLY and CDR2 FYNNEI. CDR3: CASSESAAYNEQFF. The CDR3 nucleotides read TGTGCCAGCAGTGAATCAGCGGCCTACAATGAGCAGTTCTTC.

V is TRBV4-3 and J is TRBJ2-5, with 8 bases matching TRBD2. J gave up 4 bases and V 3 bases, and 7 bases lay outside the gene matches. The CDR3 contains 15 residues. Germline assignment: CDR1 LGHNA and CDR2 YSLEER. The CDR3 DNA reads TGCGCCAGCAGCCAGGCGGGGGGCGTCAGAGAGACCCAGTACTTC. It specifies CASSQAGGVRETQYF.

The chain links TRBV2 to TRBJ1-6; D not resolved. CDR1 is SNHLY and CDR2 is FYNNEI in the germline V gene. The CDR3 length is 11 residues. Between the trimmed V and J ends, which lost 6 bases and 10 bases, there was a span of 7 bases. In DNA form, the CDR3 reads TGTGCCAGCAGAGAGCCCTCACCCCTCCACTTT. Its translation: CASREPSPLHF.

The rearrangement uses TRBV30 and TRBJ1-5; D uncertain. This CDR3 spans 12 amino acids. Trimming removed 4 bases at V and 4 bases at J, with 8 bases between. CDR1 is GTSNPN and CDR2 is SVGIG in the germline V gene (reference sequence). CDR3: CAWNLENQPQHF. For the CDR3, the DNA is TGTGCCTGGAATTTGGAGAATCAGCCCCAGCATTTT.

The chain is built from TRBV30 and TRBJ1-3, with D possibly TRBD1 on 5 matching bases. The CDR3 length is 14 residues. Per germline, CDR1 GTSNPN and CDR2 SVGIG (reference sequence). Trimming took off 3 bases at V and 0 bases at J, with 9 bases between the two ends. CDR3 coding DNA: TGTGCCTGGAGGGACATCAGCTCTGGAAACACCATATATTTT. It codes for CAWRDISSGNTIYF.

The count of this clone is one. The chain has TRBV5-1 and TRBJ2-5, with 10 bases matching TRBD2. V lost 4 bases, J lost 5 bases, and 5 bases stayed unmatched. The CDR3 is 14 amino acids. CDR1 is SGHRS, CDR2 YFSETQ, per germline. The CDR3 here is CASSVILAGETQYF. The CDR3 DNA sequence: TGCGCCAGCAGCGTGATACTAGCGGGGGAGACCCAGTACTTC. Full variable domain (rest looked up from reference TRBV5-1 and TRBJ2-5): KAGVTQTPRYLIKTRGQQVTLSCSPISGHRSVSWYQQTPGQGLQFLFEYFSETQRNKGNFPGRFSGRQFSNSRSEMNVSTLELGDSALYLCASSVILAGETQYFGPGTRLLVL.

CDR3 coding DNA: TGTGCCAGCAGTGAACTACGCGGGAACAATGAGCAGTTCTTC. Its protein is CASSELRGNNEQFF. V and J are TRBV6-1 and TRBJ2-1; tentatively, D is TRBD2 (6 bases). The germline V gene encodes CDR1 MNHNS and CDR2 SASEGT. The CDR3 spans 14 residues. Trimming removed 2 bases from V and 5 bases from J, with 10 bases in between.

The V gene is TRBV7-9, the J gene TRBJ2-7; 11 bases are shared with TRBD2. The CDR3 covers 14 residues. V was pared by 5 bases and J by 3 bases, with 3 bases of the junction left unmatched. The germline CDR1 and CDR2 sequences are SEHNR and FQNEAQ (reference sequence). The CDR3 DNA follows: TGTGCCAGCAGCCAACTAGCGGGAGACTACGAGCAGTACTTC. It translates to CASSQLAGDYEQYF.

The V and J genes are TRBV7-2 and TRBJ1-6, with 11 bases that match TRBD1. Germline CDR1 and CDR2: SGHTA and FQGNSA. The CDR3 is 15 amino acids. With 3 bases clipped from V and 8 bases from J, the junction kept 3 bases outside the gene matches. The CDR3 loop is CASSLDRGPDSPLHF. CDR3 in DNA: TGTGCCAGCAGCTTGGACAGGGGGCCGGATTCACCCCTCCACTTT.

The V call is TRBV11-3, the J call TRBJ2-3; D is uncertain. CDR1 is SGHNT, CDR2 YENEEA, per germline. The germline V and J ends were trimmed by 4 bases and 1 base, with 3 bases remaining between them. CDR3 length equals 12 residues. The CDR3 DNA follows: TGTGCCAGCAGCTCCGGCACAGATACGCAGTATTTT. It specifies CASSSGTDTQYF.

The CDR3 DNA is TGTGCCAGTAGTAGGGCCTTAACAGATACGCAGTATTTT. The encoded protein is CASSRALTDTQYF. V and J are TRBV19 and TRBJ2-3; no firm D call. The germline V gene has CDR1 LNHDA and CDR2 SQIVND (reference sequence). Trimming shortened V by 4 bases and J by 3 bases, and 8 bases separated the two germline ends. There are 13 residues in the CDR3.

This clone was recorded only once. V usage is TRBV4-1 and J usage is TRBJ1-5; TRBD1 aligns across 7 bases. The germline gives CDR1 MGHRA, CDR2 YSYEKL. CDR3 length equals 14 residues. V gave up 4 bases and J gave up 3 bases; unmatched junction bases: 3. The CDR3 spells CASSPGTDNQPQHF. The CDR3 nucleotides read TGCGCCAGCAGCCCTGGGACAGACAATCAGCCCCAGCATTTT.

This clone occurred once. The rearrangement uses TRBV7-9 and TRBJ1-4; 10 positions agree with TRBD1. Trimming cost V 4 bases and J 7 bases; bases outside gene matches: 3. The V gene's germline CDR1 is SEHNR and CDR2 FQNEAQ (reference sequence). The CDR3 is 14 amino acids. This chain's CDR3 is CASSSDRGGEKLFF. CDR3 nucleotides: TGTGCCAGCAGCTCGGACAGGGGGGGTGAAAAACTGTTTTTT.

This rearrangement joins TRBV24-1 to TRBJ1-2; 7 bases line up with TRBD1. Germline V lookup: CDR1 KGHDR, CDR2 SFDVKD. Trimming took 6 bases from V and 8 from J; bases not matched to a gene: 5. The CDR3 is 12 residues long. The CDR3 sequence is CATSLTGYGYTF. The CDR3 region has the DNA TGTGCCACCAGTCTGACAGGGTACGGCTACACCTTC.

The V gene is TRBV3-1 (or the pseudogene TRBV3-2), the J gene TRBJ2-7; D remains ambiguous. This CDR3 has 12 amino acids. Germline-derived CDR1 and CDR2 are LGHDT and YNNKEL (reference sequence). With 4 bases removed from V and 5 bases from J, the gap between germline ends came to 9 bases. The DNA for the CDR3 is TGTGCCAGCAGCCGGTGGCAGGACGAGCAGTACTTC. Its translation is CASSRWQDEQYF.

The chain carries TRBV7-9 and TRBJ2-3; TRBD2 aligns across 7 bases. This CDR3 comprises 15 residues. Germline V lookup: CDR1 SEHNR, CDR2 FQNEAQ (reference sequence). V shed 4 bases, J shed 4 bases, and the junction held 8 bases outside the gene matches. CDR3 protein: CASSYMGGRSDTQYF. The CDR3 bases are TGTGCCAGCAGCTACATGGGGGGGAGATCAGATACGCAGTATTTT.

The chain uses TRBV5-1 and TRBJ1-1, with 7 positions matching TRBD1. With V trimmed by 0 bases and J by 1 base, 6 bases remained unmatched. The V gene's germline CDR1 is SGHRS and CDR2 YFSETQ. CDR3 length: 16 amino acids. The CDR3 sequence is CASSLAKGASNTEAFF. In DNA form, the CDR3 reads TGCGCCAGCAGCTTGGCCAAGGGGGCGTCGAACACTGAAGCTTTCTTT.

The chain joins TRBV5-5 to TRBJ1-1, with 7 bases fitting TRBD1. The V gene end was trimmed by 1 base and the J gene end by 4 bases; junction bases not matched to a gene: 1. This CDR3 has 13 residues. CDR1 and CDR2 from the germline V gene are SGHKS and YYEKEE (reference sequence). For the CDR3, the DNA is TGTGCCAGCAGCTTGAGGGGGCCCACTGAAGCTTTCTTT. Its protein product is CASSLRGPTEAFF.

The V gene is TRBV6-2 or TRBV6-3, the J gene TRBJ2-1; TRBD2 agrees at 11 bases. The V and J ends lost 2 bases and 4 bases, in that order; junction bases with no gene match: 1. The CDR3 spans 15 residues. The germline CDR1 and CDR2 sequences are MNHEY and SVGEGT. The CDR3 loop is CASSYLAGGYNEQFF. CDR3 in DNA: TGTGCCAGCAGTTACCTAGCGGGGGGTTACAATGAGCAGTTCTTC.

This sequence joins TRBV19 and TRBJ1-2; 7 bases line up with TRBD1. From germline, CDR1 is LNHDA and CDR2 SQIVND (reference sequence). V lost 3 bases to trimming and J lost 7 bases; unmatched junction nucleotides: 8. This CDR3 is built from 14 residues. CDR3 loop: CASSITGTVGGYTF. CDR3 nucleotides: TGTGCCAGTAGTATCACCGGGACAGTAGGTGGCTACACCTTC. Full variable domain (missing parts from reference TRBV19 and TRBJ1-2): DGGITQSPKYLFRKEGQNVTLSCEQNLNHDAMYWYRQDPGQGLRLIYYSQIVNDFQKGDIAEGYSVSREKKESFPLTVTSAQKNPTAFYLCASSITGTVGGYTFGSGTRLTVV.

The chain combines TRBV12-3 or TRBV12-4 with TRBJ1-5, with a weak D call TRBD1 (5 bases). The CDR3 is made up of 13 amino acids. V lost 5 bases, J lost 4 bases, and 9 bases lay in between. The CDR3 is CASSPGGNQPQHF. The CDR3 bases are TGTGCCAGCAGTCCCGGGGGGAATCAGCCCCAGCATTTT.

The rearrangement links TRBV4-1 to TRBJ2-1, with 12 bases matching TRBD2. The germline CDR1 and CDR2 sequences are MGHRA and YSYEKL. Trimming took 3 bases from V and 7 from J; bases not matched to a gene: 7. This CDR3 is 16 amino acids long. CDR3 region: CASSHPSGRARNEQFF. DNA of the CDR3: TGCGCCAGCAGCCACCCTAGCGGGAGGGCCAGAAATGAGCAGTTCTTC.

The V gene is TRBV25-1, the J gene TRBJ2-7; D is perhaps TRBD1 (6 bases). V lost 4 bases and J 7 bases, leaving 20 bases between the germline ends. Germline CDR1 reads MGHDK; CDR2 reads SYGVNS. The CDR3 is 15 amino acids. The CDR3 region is CASSGEGRGLGEQYF. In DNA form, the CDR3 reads TGTGCCAGCAGTGGAGAAGGCAGGGGTCTGGGGGAGCAGTACTTC.

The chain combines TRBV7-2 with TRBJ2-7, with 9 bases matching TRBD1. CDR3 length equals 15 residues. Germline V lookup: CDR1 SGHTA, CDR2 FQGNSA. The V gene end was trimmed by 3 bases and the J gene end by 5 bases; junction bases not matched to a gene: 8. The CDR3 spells CASSFQGTGYHEQYF. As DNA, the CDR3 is TGTGCCAGCAGCTTCCAGGGGACAGGGTACCACGAGCAGTACTTC. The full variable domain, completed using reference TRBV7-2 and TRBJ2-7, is GAGVSQSPSNKVTEKGKDVELRCDPISGHTALYWYRQSLGQGLEFLIYFQGNSAPDKSGLPSDRFSAERTGGSVSTLTIQRTQQEDSAVYLCASSFQGTGYHEQYFGPGTRLTVT.

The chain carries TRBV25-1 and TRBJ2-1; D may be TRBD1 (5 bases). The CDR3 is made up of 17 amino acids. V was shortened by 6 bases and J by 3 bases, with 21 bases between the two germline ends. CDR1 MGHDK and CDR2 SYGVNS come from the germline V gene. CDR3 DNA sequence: TGTGCCAGCAGCAGTTTATATGGGGCGATAGACTACAATGAGCAGTTCTTC. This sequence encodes CASSSLYGAIDYNEQFF.

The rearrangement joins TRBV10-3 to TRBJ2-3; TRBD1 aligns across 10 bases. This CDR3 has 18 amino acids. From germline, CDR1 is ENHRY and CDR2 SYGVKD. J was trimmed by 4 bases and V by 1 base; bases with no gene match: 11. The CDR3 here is CAISELPPGQGKADTQYF. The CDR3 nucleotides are TGTGCCATCAGTGAGTTACCGCCGGGACAGGGGAAAGCAGATACGCAGTATTTT.

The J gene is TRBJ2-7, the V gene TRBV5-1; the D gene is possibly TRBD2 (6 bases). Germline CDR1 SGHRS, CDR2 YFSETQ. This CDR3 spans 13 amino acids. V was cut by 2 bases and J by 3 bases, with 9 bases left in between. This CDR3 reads CASSLGGIYEQYF. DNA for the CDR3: TGCGCCAGCAGCTTAGGCGGGATCTACGAGCAGTACTTC.